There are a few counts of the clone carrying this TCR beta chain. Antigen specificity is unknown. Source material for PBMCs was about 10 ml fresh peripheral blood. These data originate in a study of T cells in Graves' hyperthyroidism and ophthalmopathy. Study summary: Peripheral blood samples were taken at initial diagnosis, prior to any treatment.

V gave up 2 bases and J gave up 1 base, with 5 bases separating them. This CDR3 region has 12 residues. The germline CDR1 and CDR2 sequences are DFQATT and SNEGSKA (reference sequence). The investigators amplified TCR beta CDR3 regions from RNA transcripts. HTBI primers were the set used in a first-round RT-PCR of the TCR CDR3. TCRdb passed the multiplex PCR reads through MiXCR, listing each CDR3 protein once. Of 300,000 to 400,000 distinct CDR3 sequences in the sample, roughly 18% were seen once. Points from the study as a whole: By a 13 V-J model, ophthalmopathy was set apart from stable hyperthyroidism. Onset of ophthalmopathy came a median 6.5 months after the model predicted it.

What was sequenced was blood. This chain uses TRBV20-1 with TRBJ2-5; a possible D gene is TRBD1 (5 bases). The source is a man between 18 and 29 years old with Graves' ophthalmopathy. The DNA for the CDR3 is TGCAGTGCTAGACAGGGCCAAGAGACCCAGTACTTC. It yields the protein CSARQGQETQYF.